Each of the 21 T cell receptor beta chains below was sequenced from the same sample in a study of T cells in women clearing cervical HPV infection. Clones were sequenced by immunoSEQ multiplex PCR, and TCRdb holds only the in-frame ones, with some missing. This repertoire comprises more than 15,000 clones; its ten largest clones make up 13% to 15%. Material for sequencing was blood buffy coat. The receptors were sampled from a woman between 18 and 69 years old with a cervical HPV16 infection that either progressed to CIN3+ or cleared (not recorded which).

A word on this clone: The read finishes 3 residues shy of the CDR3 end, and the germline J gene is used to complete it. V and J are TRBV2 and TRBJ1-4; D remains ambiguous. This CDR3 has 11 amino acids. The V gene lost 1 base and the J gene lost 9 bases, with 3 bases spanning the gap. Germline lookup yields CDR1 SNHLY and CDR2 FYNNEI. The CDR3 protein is CASSEVKKLFF. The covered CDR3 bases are TGTGCCAGCAGTGAAGTCAAAAAA. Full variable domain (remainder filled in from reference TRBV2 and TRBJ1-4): EPEVTQTPSHQVTQMGQEVILRCVPISNHLYFYWYRQILGQKVEFLVSFYNNEISEKSEIFDDQFSVERPDGSNFTLKIRSTKLEDSAMYFCASSEVKKLFFGSGTQLSVL.

CDR3 DNA (partial): TGTGCCAGCTCGGGGGACTTCCCTGAA. Its translation is CASSGDFPE. The full CDR3 reads CASSGDFPEAFF. The V call is TRBV2, the J call TRBJ1-1, with D tentatively TRBD1 (5 bases). The CDR3 end is not reached by the read, which stops 3 residues before it; the germline J gene fills it in. Germline CDR1 is SNHLY and CDR2 is FYNNEI. The ends were cut back, 8 bases at V and 6 bases at J, with 13 bases in the middle. The CDR3 length is 12 residues. Together with reference TRBV2 and TRBJ1-1, the CDR3 gives the full variable domain: EPEVTQTPSHQVTQMGQEVILRCVPISNHLYFYWYRQILGQKVEFLVSFYNNEISEKSEIFDDQFSVERPDGSNFTLKIRSTKLEDSAMYFCASSGDFPEAFFGQGTRLTVV.

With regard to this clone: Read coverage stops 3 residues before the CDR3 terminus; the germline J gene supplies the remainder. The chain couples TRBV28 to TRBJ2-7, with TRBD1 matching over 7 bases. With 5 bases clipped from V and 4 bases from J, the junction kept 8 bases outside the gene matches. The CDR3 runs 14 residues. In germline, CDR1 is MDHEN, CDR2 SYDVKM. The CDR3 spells CASSPPTGMYEQYF. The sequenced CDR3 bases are TGTGCCAGCAGTCCACCGACAGGGATGTACGAG.

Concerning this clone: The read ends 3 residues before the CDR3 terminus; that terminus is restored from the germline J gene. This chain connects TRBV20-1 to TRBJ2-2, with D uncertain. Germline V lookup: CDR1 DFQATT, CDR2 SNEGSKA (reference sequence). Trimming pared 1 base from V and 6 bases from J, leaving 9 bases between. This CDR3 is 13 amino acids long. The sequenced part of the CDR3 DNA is TGCAGTGCTAGAGCCCCGGTATCCGGGGAG. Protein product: CSARAPVSGE. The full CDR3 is CSARAPVSGELFF.

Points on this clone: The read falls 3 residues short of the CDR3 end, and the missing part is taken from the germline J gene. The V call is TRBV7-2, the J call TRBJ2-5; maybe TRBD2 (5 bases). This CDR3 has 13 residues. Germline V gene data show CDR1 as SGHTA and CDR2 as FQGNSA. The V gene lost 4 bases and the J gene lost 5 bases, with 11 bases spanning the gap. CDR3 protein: CASSYDSGETQYF. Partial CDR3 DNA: TGTGCCAGCAGCTACGATTCGGGGGAGACC.

The CDR3 is CASSDNRGLQETQYF. The sequenced part of the CDR3 DNA is TGTGCCAGCAGTGACAACAGGGGTCTTCAAGAGACC. The chain carries TRBV6-1 and TRBJ2-5, with 7 bases matching TRBD1. The sequenced fragment ends 3 residues before the CDR3 boundary, so the rest is inferred from the germline J gene. CDR3 size: 15 residues. V shed 3 bases, J shed 2 bases, and the junction held 6 bases outside the gene matches. Germline lookup yields CDR1 MNHNS and CDR2 SASEGT.

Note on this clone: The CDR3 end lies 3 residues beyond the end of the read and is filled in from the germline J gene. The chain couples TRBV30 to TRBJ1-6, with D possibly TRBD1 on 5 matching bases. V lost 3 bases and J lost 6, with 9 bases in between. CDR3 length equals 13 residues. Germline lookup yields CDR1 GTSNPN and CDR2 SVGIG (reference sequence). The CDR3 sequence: CAWRQGGNSPLHF. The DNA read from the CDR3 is TGTGCCTGGAGGCAGGGTGGTAATTCACCC.

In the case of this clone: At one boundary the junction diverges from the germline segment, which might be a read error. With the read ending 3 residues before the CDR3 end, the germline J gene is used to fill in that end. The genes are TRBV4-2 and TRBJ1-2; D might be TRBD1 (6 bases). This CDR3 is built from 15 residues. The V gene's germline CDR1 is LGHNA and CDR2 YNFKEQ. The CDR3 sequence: CASSQYGVGAKGYTF. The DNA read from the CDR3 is TGCGCCAGCAGCCAATACGGCGTGGGGGCGAAGGGC.

The sequenced part of the CDR3 DNA is TGTGCCAGCAGCGTAGCACTAGAGTCCACTACG. It encodes CASSVALESTT. In full, the CDR3 reads CASSVALESTTQYF. The rearrangement joins TRBV9 to TRBJ2-3, with TRBD2 as a possible D gene (5 bases). The missing CDR3 end, 3 residues past where the read stops, is filled in from the germline J gene. V shed 0 bases and J shed 8 bases, with 13 bases lying between them. Germline CDR1 is SGDLS and CDR2 is YYNGEE. The CDR3 runs 14 residues.

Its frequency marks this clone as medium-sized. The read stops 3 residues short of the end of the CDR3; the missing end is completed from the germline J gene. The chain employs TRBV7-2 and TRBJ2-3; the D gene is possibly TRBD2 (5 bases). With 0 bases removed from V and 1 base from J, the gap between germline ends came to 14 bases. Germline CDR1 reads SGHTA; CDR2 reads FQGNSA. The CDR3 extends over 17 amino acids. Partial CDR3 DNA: TGTGCCAGCAGCTTAGCCCCAGCGGATCCAGGCACAGATACG. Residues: CASSLAPADPGTDT. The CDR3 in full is CASSLAPADPGTDTQYF.

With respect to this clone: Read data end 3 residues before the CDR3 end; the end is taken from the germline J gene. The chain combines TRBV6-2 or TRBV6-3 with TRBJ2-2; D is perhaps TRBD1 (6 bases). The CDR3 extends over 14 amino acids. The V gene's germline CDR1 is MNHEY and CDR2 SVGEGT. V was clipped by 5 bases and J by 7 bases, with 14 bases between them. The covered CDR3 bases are TGTGCCAGCAGTGCTACAGGGAAGGGCGGGGAG. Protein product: CASSATGKGGE. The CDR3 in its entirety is CASSATGKGGELFF.

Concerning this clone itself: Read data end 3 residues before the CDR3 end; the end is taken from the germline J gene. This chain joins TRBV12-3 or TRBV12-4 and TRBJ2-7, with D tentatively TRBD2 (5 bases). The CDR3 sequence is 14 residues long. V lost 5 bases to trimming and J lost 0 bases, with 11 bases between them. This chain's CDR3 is CASSGRALSYEQYF. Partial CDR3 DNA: TGTGCCAGCAGTGGGCGGGCCCTCTCCTACGAG.

The chain's CDR3 is CASRPGGGTDTQYF. The part of the CDR3 DNA that was read is TGTGCCAGCAGGCCCGGCGGGGGCACAGATACG. The rearrangement links TRBV12-3 or TRBV12-4 to TRBJ2-3, with D possibly matching TRBD2 (6 bases). The sequenced fragment ends 3 residues before the CDR3 boundary, so the rest is inferred from the germline J gene. The CDR3 length is 14 residues. V lost 6 bases and J 1 base, leaving 11 bases between the germline ends.

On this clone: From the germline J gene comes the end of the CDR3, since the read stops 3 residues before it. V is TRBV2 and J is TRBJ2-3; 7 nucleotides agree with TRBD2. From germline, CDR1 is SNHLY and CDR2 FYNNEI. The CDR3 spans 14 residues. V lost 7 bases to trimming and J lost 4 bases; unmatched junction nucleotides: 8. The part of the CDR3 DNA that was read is TGTGCCAGCAAGTCGGCGGGGGACCCAGATACG. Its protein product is CASKSAGDPDT. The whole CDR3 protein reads CASKSAGDPDTQYF.

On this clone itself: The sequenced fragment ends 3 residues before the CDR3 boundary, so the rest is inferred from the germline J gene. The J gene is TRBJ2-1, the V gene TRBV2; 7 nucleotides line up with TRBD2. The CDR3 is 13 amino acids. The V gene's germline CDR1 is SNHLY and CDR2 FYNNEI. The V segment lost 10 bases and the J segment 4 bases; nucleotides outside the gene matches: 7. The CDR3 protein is CAKKREGYNEQFF. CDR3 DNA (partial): TGTGCCAAGAAGCGGGAAGGGTACAATGAG.

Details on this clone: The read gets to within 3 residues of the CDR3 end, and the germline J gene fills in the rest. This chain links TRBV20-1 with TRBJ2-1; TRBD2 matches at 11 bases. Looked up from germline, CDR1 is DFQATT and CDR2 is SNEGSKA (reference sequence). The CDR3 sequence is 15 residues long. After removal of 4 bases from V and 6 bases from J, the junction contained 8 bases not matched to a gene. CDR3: CSATKLAGVGNEQFF. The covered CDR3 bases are TGCAGTGCTACCAAACTAGCGGGAGTGGGCAATGAG.

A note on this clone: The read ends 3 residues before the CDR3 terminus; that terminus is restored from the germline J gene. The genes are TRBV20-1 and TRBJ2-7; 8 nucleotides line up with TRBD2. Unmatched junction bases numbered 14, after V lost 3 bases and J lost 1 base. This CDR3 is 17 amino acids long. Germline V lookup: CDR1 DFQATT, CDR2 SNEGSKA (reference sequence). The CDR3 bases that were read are TGCAGTGCTAGCCACCCCCGGCGGGGCGGGGGGTCCTACGAG. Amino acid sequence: CSASHPRRGGGSYE. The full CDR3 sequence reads CSASHPRRGGGSYEQYF.

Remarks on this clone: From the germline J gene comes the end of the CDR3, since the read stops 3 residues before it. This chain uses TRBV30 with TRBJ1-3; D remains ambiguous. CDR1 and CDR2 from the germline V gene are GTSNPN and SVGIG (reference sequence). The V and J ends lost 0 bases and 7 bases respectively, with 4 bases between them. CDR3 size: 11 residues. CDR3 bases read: TGTGCCTGGAGTGTTGGCAACACC. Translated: CAWSVGNT. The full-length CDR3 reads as CAWSVGNTIYF.

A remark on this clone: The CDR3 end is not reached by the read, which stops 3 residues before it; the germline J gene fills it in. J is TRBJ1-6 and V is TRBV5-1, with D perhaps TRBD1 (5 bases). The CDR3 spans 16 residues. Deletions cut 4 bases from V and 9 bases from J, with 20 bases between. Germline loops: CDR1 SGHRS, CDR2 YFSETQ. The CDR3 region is CASSPQTGDKGSPLHF. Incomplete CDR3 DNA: TGCGCCAGCAGCCCACAGACGGGGGATAAGGGTTCACCC.

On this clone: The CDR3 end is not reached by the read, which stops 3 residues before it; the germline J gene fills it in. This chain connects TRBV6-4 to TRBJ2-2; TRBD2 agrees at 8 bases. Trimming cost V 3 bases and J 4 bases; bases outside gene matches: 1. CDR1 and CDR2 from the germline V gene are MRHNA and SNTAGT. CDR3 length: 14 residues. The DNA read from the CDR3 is TGTGCCAGCAGTGAAAGCGGGAGCACCGGGGAG. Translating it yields CASSESGSTGE. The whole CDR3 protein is CASSESGSTGELFF.

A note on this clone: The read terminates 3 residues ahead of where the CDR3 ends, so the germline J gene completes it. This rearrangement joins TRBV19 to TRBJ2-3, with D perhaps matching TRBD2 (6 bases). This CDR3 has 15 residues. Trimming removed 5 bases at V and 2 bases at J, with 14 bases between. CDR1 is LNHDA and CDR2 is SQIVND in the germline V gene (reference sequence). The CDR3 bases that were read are TGTGCCAGTAGTGATCTGGGGGGACCCACAGATACG. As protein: CASSDLGGPTDT. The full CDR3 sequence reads CASSDLGGPTDTQYF.